The subject of this entry is one T cell receptor beta chain. Its target is not known. 60 Vbeta and 13 Jbeta primers were used in PCR. Sequencing was performed with immunoSEQ multiplex PCR; in TCRdb, only in-frame clones are kept and a portion is missing. The sample records 65,000 or so clones, approximately 78% being singletons. These data are taken from a study of cytomegalovirus exposure and HLA in healthy donors. Study-wide points: CMV serostatus was the sole immune exposure data available.

This clonotype was sampled from a girl between 10 and 17 years old in good health and CMV-seropositive. Sequencing was done on a sample of PBMCs.

CDR3 residues: CASSQGAGANVLTF. CDR3 nucleotide sequence: TGTGCCAGCTCACAGGGAGCGGGGGCCAACGTCCTGACTTTC. V is TRBV18 and J is TRBJ2-6; D possibly corresponds to TRBD2 (5 bases). The CDR3 sequence is 14 residues long. Germline V gene lookup returns CDR1 KGHSH and CDR2 LQKENI. Between the trimmed V and J ends, which lost 4 bases and 4 bases, there was a span of 8 bases.